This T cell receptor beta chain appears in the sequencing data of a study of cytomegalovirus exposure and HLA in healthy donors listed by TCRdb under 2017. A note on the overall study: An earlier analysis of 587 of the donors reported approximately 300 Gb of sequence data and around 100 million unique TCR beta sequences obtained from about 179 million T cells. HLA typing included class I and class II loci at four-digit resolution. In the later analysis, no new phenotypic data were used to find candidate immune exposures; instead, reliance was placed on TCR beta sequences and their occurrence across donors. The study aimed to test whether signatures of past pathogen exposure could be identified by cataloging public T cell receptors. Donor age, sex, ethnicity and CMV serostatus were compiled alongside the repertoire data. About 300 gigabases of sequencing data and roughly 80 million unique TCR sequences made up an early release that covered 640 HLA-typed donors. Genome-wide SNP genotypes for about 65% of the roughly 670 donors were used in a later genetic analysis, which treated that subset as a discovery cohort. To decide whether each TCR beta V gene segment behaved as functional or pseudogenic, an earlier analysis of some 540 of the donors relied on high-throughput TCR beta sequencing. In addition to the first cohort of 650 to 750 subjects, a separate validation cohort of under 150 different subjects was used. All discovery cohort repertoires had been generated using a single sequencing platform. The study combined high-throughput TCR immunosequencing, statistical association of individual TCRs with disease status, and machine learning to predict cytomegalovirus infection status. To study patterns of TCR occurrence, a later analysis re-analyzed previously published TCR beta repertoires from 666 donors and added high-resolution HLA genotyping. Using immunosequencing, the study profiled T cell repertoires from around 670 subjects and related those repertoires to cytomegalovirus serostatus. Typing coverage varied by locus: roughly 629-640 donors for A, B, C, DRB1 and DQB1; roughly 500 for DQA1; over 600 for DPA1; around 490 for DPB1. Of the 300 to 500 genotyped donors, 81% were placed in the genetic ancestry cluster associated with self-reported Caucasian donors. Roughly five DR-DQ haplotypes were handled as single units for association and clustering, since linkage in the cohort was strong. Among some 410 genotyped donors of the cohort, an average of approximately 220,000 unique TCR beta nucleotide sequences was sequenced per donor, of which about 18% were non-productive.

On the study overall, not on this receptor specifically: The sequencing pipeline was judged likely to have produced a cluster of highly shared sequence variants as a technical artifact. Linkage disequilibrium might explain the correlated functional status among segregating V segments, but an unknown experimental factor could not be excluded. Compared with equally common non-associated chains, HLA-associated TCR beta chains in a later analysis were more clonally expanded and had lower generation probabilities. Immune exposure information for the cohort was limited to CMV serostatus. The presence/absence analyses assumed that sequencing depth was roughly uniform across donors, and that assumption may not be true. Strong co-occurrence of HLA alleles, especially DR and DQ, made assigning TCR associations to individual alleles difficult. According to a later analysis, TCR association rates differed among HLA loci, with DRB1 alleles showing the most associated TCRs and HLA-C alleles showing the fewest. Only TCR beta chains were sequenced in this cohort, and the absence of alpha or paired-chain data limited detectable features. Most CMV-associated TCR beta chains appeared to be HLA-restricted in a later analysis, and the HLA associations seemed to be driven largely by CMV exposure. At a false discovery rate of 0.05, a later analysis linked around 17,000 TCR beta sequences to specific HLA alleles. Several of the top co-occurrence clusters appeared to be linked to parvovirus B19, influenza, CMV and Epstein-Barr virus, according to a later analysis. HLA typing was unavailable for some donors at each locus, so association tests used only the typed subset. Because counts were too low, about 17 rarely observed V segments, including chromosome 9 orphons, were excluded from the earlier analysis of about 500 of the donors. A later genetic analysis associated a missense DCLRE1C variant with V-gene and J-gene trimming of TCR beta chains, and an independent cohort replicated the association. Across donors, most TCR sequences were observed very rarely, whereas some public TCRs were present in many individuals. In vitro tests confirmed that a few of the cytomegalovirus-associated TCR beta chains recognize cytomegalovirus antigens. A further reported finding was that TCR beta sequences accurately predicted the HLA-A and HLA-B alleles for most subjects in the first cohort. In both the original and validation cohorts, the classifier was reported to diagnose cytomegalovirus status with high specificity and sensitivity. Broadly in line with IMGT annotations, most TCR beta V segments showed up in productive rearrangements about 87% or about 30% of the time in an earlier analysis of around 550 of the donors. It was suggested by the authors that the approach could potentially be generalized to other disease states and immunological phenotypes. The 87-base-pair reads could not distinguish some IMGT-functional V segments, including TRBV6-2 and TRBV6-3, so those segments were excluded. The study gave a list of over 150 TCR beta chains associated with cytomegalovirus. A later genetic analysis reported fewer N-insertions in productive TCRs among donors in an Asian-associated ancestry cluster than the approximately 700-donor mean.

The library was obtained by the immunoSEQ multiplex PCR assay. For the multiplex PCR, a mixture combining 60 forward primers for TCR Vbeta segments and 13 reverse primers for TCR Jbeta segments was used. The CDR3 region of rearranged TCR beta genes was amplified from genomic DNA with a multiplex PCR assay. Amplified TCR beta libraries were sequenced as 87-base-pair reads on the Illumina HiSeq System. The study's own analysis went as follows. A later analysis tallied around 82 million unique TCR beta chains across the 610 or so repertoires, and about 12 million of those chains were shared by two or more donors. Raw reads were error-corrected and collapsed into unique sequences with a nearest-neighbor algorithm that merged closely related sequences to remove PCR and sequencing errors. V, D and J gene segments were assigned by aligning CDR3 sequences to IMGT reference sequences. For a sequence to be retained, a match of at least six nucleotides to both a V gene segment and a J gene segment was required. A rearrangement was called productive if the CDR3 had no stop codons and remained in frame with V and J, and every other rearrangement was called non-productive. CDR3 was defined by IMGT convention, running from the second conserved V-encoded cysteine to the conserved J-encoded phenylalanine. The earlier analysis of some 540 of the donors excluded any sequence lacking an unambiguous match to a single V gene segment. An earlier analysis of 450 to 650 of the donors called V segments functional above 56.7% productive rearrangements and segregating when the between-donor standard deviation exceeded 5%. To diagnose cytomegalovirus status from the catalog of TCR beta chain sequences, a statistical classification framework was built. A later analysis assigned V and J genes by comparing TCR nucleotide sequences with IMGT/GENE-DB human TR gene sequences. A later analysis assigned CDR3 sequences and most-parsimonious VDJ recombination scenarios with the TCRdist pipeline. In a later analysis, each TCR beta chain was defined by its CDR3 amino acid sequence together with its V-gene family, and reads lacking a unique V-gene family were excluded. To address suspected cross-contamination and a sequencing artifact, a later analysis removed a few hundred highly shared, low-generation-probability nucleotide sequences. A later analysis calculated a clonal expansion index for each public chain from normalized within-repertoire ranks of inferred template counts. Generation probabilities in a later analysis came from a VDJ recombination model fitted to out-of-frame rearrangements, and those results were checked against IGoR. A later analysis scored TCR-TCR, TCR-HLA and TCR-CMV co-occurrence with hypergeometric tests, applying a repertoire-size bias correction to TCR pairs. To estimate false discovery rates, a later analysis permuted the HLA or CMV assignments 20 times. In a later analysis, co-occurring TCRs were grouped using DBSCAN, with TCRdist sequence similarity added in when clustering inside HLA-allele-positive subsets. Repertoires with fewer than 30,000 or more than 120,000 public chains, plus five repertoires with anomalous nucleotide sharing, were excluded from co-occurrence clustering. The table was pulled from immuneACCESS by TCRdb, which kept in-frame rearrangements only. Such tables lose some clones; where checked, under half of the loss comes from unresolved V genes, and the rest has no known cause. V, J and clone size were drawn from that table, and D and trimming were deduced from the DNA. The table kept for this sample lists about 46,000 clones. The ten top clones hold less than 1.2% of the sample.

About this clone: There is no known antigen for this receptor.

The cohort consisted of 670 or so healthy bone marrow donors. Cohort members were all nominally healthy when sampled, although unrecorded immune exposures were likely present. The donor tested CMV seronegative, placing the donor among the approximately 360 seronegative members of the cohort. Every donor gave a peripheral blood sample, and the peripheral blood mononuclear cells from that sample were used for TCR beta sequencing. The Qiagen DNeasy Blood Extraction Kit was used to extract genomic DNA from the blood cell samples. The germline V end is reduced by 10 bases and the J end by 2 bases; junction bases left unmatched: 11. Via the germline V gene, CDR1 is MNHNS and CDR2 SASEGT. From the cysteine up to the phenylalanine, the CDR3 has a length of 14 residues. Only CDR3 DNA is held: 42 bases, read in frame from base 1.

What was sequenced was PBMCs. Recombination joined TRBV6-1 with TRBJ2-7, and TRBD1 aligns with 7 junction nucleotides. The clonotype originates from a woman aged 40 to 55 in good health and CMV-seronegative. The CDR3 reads CATKTWDSPYEQYF. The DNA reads TGTGCCACCAAAACATGGGACAGCCCCTACGAGCAGTACTTC.